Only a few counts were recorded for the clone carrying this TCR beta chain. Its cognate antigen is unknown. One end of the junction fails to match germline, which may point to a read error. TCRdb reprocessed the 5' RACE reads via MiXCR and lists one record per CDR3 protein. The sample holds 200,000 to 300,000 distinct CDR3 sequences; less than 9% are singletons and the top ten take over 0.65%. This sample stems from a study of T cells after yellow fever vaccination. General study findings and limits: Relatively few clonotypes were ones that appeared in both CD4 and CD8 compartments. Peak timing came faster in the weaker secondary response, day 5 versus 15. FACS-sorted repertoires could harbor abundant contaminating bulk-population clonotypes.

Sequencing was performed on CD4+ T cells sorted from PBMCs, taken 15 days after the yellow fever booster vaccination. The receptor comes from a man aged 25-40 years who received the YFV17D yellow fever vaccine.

The CDR3 sequence: CCARPREREGPNEQFF. The DNA for the CDR3 is TGCTGTGCTAGACCCCGCGAGCGGGAGGGCCCCAATGAGCAGTTCTTC. The chain joins TRBV20-1 to TRBJ2-1; 10 bases are shared with TRBD2. Germline V gene lookup returns CDR1 DFQATT and CDR2 SNEGSKA (reference sequence). This CDR3 contains 16 residues.